The 13 T cell receptor beta chains below were found in one sample sequenced in a study of cytomegalovirus exposure and HLA in healthy donors. Researchers ran the PCR with 60 Vbeta and 13 Jbeta primers. Sequenced by immunoSEQ multiplex PCR; TCRdb stores in-frame clones only, minus some. The sample yields roughly 120,000 clones, around four fifths seen once. The sequencing input was PBMCs. These receptor sequences come from a man aged 25-45 years in good health and CMV-seronegative.

This clone came up a few times. The chain links TRBV29-1 to TRBJ1-3, with unresolved D. Trimming left V 4 bases short and J 5 bases short, with 21 bases between. Germline CDR1 reads SQVTM; CDR2 reads ANQGSEA. The CDR3 runs 16 residues. This chain's CDR3 is CSVVQLGESSRNTIYF. In DNA form, the CDR3 reads TGCAGCGTTGTCCAACTCGGGGAGAGTTCTAGAAACACCATATATTTT.

The chain combines TRBV19 with TRBJ2-5; TRBD2 agrees at 14 bases. Per the germline V gene, CDR1 is LNHDA and CDR2 is SQIVND (reference sequence). V was clipped by 1 base and J by 3 bases; unmatched bases: 4. The CDR3 extends over 17 amino acids. CDR3 DNA: TGTGCCAGTAGTATAGGACTAGCGGGGGGGTACAAAGAGACCCAGTACTTC. Its translation: CASSIGLAGGYKETQYF.

V and J are TRBV6-5 and TRBJ1-1, with D uncertain. The CDR3 has 15 residues. The V gene's germline CDR1 is MNHEY and CDR2 SVGAGI. Trimming left V 6 bases short and J 6 bases short, with 20 bases between. CDR3 DNA sequence: TGTGCCAGCAGCCGGGAGTGGGCAAACAGCGCTGAAGCTTTCTTT. Protein: CASSREWANSAEAFF.

V is TRBV5-4 and J is TRBJ1-1; 9 bases are shared with TRBD1. V dropped 4 bases and J dropped 4; count of bases not matched to a gene: 5. Per germline, CDR1 SGHNT and CDR2 YYREEE (reference sequence). This CDR3 is 14 amino acids long. The CDR3 is CASSPPTGGTEAFF. The CDR3 DNA reads TGTGCCAGCAGCCCGCCGACAGGGGGCACTGAAGCTTTCTTT. The whole variable domain, filled in from reference TRBV5-4 and TRBJ1-1, reads ETGVTQSPTHLIKTRGQQVTLRCSSQSGHNTVSWYQQALGQGPQFIFQYYREEENGRGNFPPRFSGLQFPNYSSELNVNALELDDSALYLCASSPPTGGTEAFFGQGTRLTVV.

The rearrangement links TRBV7-9 to TRBJ1-1; D gene ambiguous. Trimming stripped 4 bases from V and 4 bases from J, with 10 bases between. Germline CDR1 is SEHNR and CDR2 is FQNEAQ (reference sequence). The CDR3 runs to 13 residues. This CDR3 is CASSSTAPTEAFF. The CDR3, as DNA: TGTGCCAGCAGCTCAACAGCACCCACTGAAGCTTTCTTT.

The chain joins TRBV5-4 to TRBJ2-5; D not certain. V dropped 5 bases and J dropped 1 base, with 9 bases sitting between them. Germline assignment: CDR1 SGHNT and CDR2 YYREEE (reference sequence). This CDR3 is 13 amino acids long. CDR3 sequence (DNA): TGTGCCAGCAGTTTAACGAGCCAAGAGACCCAGTACTTC. Amino acid sequence: CASSLTSQETQYF.

This clone showed up just once. This chain joins TRBV5-1 and TRBJ2-7; 11 positions agree with TRBD1. J was trimmed by 4 bases and V by 3 bases; bases with no gene match: 3. Germline CDR1 and CDR2: SGHRS and YFSETQ. The CDR3 loop spans 14 amino acids. CDR3 protein: CASSWGQGEYEQYF. The CDR3 coding sequence is TGCGCCAGCAGCTGGGGACAGGGGGAATACGAGCAGTACTTC.

The J gene is TRBJ2-5, the V gene TRBV18, with a tentative D call TRBD1 (6 bases). Trimming took 0 bases from V and 2 from J, leaving 10 bases between them. The germline V gene has CDR1 KGHSH and CDR2 LQKENI. CDR3 length: 15 amino acids. The CDR3 DNA is TGTGCCAGCTCACCACCGGGACATAGACAAGAGACCCAGTACTTC. It codes for CASSPPGHRQETQYF.

V and J are TRBV6-6 and TRBJ2-3; 12 bases line up with TRBD2. The germline V gene encodes CDR1 MNHNY and CDR2 SVGAGI (reference sequence). After removal of 6 bases from V and 3 bases from J, the junction contained 4 bases not matched to a gene. The CDR3 loop spans 15 amino acids. Here the CDR3 reads CASSSLAGGTDTQYF. DNA for the CDR3: TGTGCCAGCAGCAGTCTAGCGGGGGGGACAGATACGCAGTATTTT.

The V gene is TRBV5-4, the J gene TRBJ1-3; D remains ambiguous. Germline V gene data show CDR1 as SGHNT and CDR2 as YYREEE (reference sequence). CDR3 length: 14 residues. V was clipped by 0 bases and J by 3 bases, with 7 bases between them. The CDR3 region is CASSLASVGNTIYF. As DNA, the CDR3 is TGTGCCAGCAGCTTGGCCTCGGTTGGAAACACCATATATTTT.

The rearrangement joins TRBV25-1 to TRBJ1-3, with D possibly TRBD1 on 6 matching bases. V was pared by 2 bases and J by 0 bases, with 14 bases between. This CDR3 contains 17 residues. Per the germline V gene, CDR1 is MGHDK and CDR2 is SYGVNS. The CDR3 reads CASSELLGRGSGNTIYF. For the CDR3, the DNA is TGTGCCAGCAGTGAACTTCTCGGCAGGGGCTCTGGAAACACCATATATTTT.

The CDR3 sequence is CASSILGTAITGELFF. The CDR3, as DNA: TGTGCCAGTAGTATCCTTGGGACTGCTATCACCGGGGAGCTGTTTTTT. The chain links TRBV19 to TRBJ2-2, with a weak D call TRBD2 (6 bases). V gave up 3 bases and J gave up 4 bases, with 15 bases separating them. The CDR3 extends over 16 amino acids. Germline CDR1 and CDR2: LNHDA and SQIVND (reference sequence).

This clone was picked up a small number of times. The chain joins TRBV4-3 to TRBJ2-5; TRBD2 agrees at 8 bases. The CDR3 loop spans 14 amino acids. Germline loops: CDR1 LGHNA, CDR2 YSLEER. J gave up 5 bases and V 4 bases, and 6 bases lay outside the gene matches. The CDR3 DNA is TGCGCCAGCAGCCCGGGACTAGAGCGGGAGACCCAGTACTTC. This translates into CASSPGLERETQYF.